This T cell receptor beta chain was captured in a study of T cells in Graves' hyperthyroidism and ophthalmopathy (dated by TCRdb to between 2018 and 2021). About the study as a whole: Peripheral blood was sampled at the time of initial diagnosis, prior to any treatment. TCR V-J signatures able to tell the groups apart were searched for in a discovery cohort of 95 to 100 patients, of whom more than 40 had Graves' ophthalmopathy and 57 had stable Graves' hyperthyroidism. Prospective prediction of ophthalmopathy was tested in an independent validation cohort consisting of 18 hyperthyroidism patients and some 17 patients who later progressed to ophthalmopathy. The 100 or so discovery patients were divided at random into training and test sets in a 7:3 ratio. In more than 5 Graves' hyperthyroidism patients, the study also compared T-cell repertoires from thyroid tissue with T-cell repertoires from blood. After sampling, hyperthyroidism patients received methimazole starting at 30 mg daily, and ophthalmopathy patients received high-dose intravenous methylprednisolone. The paper reports TCR Vbeta CDR3 sequencing of approximately 140 peripheral blood samples: around 41 ophthalmopathy, some 80 hyperthyroidism and approximately 17 progressor patients.

Broader findings and caveats from the paper: Most expanded thyroid clonotypes (frequency above 0.001) were also found in blood, which suggests that blood repertoires may mirror thyroid immune responses. During validation, the model predicted progression to ophthalmopathy a median of about 6.5 months ahead of onset, with more than 60% sensitivity and more than 72% specificity. Ophthalmopathy was separated from stable hyperthyroidism by a 13 V-J signature model, with 85% to 90% sensitivity and 81% to 82% specificity obtained in cross-validation and 80%/75% obtained in testing. Sample size was not statistically predetermined, and blinding of investigators to group allocation was not performed.

The junction shows trimming of 9 bases on V and 6 bases on J, and the gene matches do not reach 6 bases of it. The germline V gene (reference sequence) yields LNHDA for CDR1 and SQIVND for CDR2. The CDR3 numbers 14 residues from cysteine through phenylalanine. Here the CDR3 DNA is all that survives: 42 bases in frame from base 1. Stable Graves' hyperthyroidism was defined as no progression to ophthalmopathy during 18 months of follow-up. Hyperthyroidism patients were newly diagnosed, with disease duration under 2 months, and aged 18 to 65 years. Exclusion was applied to patients with uncontrolled infections, other autoimmune diseases, pregnancy or lactation. Diagnoses were established on the basis of clinical symptoms, serum thyroxine and TRAb, thyroid ultrasound, and orbital computed tomography. Ficoll-Paque density gradient centrifugation was used to isolate PBMCs from 8 to 10 ml of fresh peripheral blood. Total RNA was extracted with Trizol reagent, and quality was checked on an Agilent 2100 Bioanalyzer.

This clonotype came up a few times. The specificity of this receptor is unknown. No much larger clone exists at a distance of one base, and base qualities are not known. The TCR beta CDR3 regions were amplified from RNA transcripts. For the first round of RT-PCR on the TCR CDR3, the HTBI primer set was used together with the Qiagen OneStep RT-PCR kit. Libraries were constructed in a second round of multiplex PCR, after which size selection and purification were performed. Sequencing of the libraries was done on an Illumina HiSeq2000 using paired-end 100 bp reads. Per the source publication's procedure: SOAPnuke was used to process the raw data, with reads discarded if the reads contained adapters or uncalled bases, had a mean Phred below 15, or lacked an exact constant-primer or identifier match. COPE v1.2.5 was used to merge high-quality paired reads, and clonotypes were defined as unique nucleotide sequences. MiTCR v1.1 was used to align clonotypes to the IMGT TRBV, TRBD and TRBJ reference segments. Only V-J combinations with frequency above 0.0001, covering 99% to 99.2% of repertoires, were analysed. The TCS score was defined as the ratio of F50 (clonal expansion) to E x V (chaos), calculated using BLOSUM62-based TCRdist between CDR3 peptides within each V-J. Welch's t-statistics and random forest reduced just over 500 V-J features to 13, which were used in a naive Bayes classifier (R e1071). Using fastp at Q25 and MiXCR, TCRdb reprocessed the public reads and kept productive beta chains. Under each unique CDR3 protein, matching rows form one entry showing the most common genes and DNA. These V and J calls are TCRdb output, not the study's own analysis. Present in this sample are 200,000 to 250,000 distinct CDR3 sequences, around 17% of which were seen just once. The biggest ten clones account for about 48% of the sample.

The sequence was obtained from a man aged 35-49 years with Graves' hyperthyroidism. This sequence uses TRBV19 and TRBJ1-5; TRBD1 fits 12 bases in the junction. The sequencing input was blood. The DNA sequence follows: TGTGCCAGCGCCGGGACAGGGGGCCTTCAGCCCCAGCATTTT. This codes for CASAGTGGLQPQHF.